The rows below give T cell receptor beta chains drawn from one sample of a study of CD8+CD57+ T cells in acquired aplastic anemia. TCRdb fed the reads into MiXCR, producing one record per CDR3 protein. The data hold 180,000 or so distinct CDR3 sequences, with 45% to 50% observed a single time. The material sequenced was sorted CD4+, CD8+, or CD8+CD57+ T cells (not recorded which) from PBMCs. The origin of the receptors is a human donor in good health. Both conserved end residues are part of each CDR3. The D gene is left open where the match is weak. Part of the rows lack a size; the others show once, few, many or a class for expanded clones.

D: TRBD1; size: .; J: TRBJ1-1; V: TRBV9; DNA: TGTGCCAGCAGCGATACAGGGGGCGGCACTGAGGCTTTCTTT; CDR3: CASSDTGGGTEAFF
D: TRBD1; size: .; J: TRBJ2-1; V: TRBV7-8; DNA: TGTGCCAGCAGCCTTGTCAGGGGGCGCCAAGGGAATGAGCAGTTCTTC; CDR3: CASSLVRGRQGNEQFF
D: TRBD1; size: few; J: TRBJ1-1; V: TRBV5-5; DNA: TGTGCCAGCAGCGCACCACAGGGGGCGGGGGACACTGAAGCTTTCTTT; CDR3: CASSAPQGAGDTEAFF
D: TRBD1; size: .; J: TRBJ1-2; V: TRBV7-9; DNA: TGTGCCAGCAGTTACAGGGGTGGTAGGGACGGCTACGCCTTC; CDR3: CASSYRGGRDGYAF
D: .; size: .; J: TRBJ2-7; V: TRBV24-1; DNA: TGTGCCACCAGTGATCCCGCTAGTTCCAACGAGCAGTACTTC; CDR3: CATSDPASSNEQYF
D: .; size: .; J: TRBJ2-1; V: TRBV11-1; DNA: TGTGCCAGCTCGACCGGGACTCGTTTTTACAATGAGCAGTTCTTC; CDR3: CASSTGTRFYNEQFF
D: TRBD2; size: few; J: TRBJ2-2; V: TRBV4-2; DNA: TGTGCCAGCAGCCAAGGTGGCGGGACTAGCGGCACCGGGGAGCTGTTTTTT; CDR3: CASSQGGGTSGTGELFF
D: TRBD1; size: few; J: TRBJ2-7; V: TRBV18; DNA: TGTGCCAGCTCACCGGGGACAGGCAAGGGCTACGAGCAGTACTTC; CDR3: CASSPGTGKGYEQYF
D: .; size: .; J: TRBJ1-1; V: TRBV5-1; DNA: TGCGCCAGCAGCTTGTATGGCAGGGTCACTGAAGCTTTCTTT; CDR3: CASSLYGRVTEAFF
D: .; size: .; J: TRBJ2-3; V: TRBV24-1; DNA: TGTGCCACCAGTGACTATCTTGGGGATACGCAGTATTTT; CDR3: CATSDYLGDTQYF
D: TRBD1; size: once; J: TRBJ1-2; V: TRBV7-2; DNA: TGTGCCAGCAGCTCCCGGACAGGGACGGATGGCTACACCTTC; CDR3: CASSSRTGTDGYTF
D: TRBD1; size: once; J: TRBJ2-3; V: TRBV19; DNA: TGTGCCAGTAGTACCACAGGGGCAGATACGCAGTATTTT; CDR3: CASSTTGADTQYF
D: TRBD2; size: many; J: TRBJ2-1; V: TRBV7-9; DNA: TGTGCCAGCAGCCCTTGGACTAGCGGGAGTAGCAATGAGCAGTTCTTC; CDR3: CASSPWTSGSSNEQFF
D: TRBD1; size: many; J: TRBJ2-3; V: TRBV4-1; DNA: TGCGCCAGCAGCCAAGAGGGGACAGGGGCAGATACGCAGTATTTT; CDR3: CASSQEGTGADTQYF
D: .; size: .; J: TRBJ2-2; V: TRBV15; DNA: TGTGCCACCAGCAGTTCACAGGTCCTGAACACCGGGGAGCTGTTTTTT; CDR3: CATSSSQVLNTGELFF
D: .; size: many; J: TRBJ1-2; V: TRBV4-3; DNA: TGCGCCAGCAGCCAAGAGTCTTGGTCGCCCGGCTACACCTTC; CDR3: CASSQESWSPGYTF
D: .; size: .; J: TRBJ1-1; V: TRBV6-2/TRBV6-3; DNA: TGTGCCAGCACACAAGGGCGCCTAAGGGGCACTGAAGCTTTCTTT; CDR3: CASTQGRLRGTEAFF
D: .; size: .; J: TRBJ1-1; V: TRBV24-1; DNA: TGTGCCAGCAGCTTACTGCGGGGGCGAGGGAACACTGAAGCTTTCTTT; CDR3: CASSLLRGRGNTEAFF
D: .; size: .; J: TRBJ2-7; V: TRBV7-9; DNA: TGTGCCAGCGGGACGGGGAAGTACGAGCAGTACTTC; CDR3: CASGTGKYEQYF
D: TRBD1; size: .; J: TRBJ2-2; V: TRBV6-5; DNA: TGTGCCAGCAGTTACTCGATTGGACAGGGAAACACCGGGGAGCTGTTTTTT; CDR3: CASSYSIGQGNTGELFF
D: .; size: many; J: TRBJ2-7; V: TRBV2; DNA: TGTGCCAGCAGGAGACAGGGAGGGTTGGAGCAGTACTTC; CDR3: CASRRQGGLEQYF
D: TRBD2; size: .; J: TRBJ2-7; V: TRBV15; DNA: TGTGCCACCAGCAGAGGTAAGGAGAGGACTAGCGGGAGGAACGAGCAGTACTTC; CDR3: CATSRGKERTSGRNEQYF
D: TRBD2; size: .; J: TRBJ2-3; V: TRBV10-1; DNA: TGCGCCAGCAGTGATTCCGCGGGGGGGAGAGGGCAGTATTTT; CDR3: CASSDSAGGRGQYF
D: .; size: .; J: TRBJ2-3; V: TRBV6-5; DNA: TGTGCCAGCAGTTACTCGTTAACAGATACGCAGTATTTT; CDR3: CASSYSLTDTQYF
D: .; size: once; J: TRBJ2-5; V: TRBV24-1; DNA: TGTGCCACCAGTGATCCTTTGGGGGGACAAGAGACCCAGTACTTC; CDR3: CATSDPLGGQETQYF
D: TRBD2; size: .; J: TRBJ2-3; V: TRBV11-2; DNA: TGTGCCAGCAGCTTGACGGCGGGAGCGGCAGATACGCAGTATTTT; CDR3: CASSLTAGAADTQYF
D: .; size: .; J: TRBJ1-2; V: TRBV25-1; DNA: TGTGCCAGCAGTGTAACCGGGACGGATAACTATGGCTACACCTTC; CDR3: CASSVTGTDNYGYTF
D: TRBD1; size: .; J: TRBJ1-2; V: TRBV11-1; DNA: TGTGCCAGCAGCGCGGACAGGGGGACGGTAAAGCTCTATGGCTACACCTTC; CDR3: CASSADRGTVKLYGYTF
D: .; size: .; J: TRBJ2-7; V: TRBV20-1; DNA: TGCAGTGCTAGTAATACCGGGATAAGGTCCTACGAGCAGTACTTC; CDR3: CSASNTGIRSYEQYF
D: TRBD2; size: .; J: TRBJ2-7; V: TRBV2; DNA: TGTGCCACGAGCGGGGGGCTAGGCGGGGAGCAGTACTTC; CDR3: CATSGGLGGEQYF
D: TRBD1; size: many; J: TRBJ2-7; V: TRBV20-1; DNA: TGCAGTGCCCACCCAGGCGGGGACAGGGGGCGTGACGAGCAGTACTTC; CDR3: CSAHPGGDRGRDEQYF